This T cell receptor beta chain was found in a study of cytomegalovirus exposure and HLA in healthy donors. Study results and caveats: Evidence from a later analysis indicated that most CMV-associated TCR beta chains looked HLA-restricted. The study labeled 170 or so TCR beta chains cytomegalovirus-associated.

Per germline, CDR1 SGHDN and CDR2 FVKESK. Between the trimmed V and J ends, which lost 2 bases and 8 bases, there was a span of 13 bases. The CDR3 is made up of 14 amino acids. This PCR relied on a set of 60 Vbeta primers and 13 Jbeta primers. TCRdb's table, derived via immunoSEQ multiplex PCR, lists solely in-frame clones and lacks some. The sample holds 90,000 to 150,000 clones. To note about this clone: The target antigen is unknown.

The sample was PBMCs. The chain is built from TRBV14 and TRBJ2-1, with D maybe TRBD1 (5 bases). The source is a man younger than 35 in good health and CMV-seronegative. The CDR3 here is CASSQYKGFDEQFF. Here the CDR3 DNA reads TGTGCCAGCAGCCAATATAAGGGGTTCGATGAGCAGTTCTTC.